One sample yielded the 28 T cell receptor beta chains listed below, sequenced in a study of shared clonotypes between healthy human individuals. Clones were read by immunoSEQ multiplex PCR, and TCRdb kept only the in-frame ones, dropping some. The sample shows some 1,600,000 clones, 95% to 99% of them seen only once. The specimen sequenced was naive CD4+ T cells sorted from blood. Subset noted: CD45RA+ positively selected. These receptor sequences come from a man younger than 40 in good health.

The CDR3 DNA reads as TGTGCCAGTAGTTTCGCGACAGGGGCGGACTATAGCAATCAGCCCCAGCATTTT. It translates to CASSFATGADYSNQPQHF. This rearrangement joins TRBV19 to TRBJ1-5, with TRBD1 matching 8 bases. The junction had 12 bases not matched to a gene; V was cut back by 5 bases and J by 0 bases. The CDR3 has 18 residues. Germline V CDR1 and CDR2: LNHDA, SQIVND (reference sequence). The full variable domain, completed using reference TRBV19 and TRBJ1-5, is DGGITQSPKYLFRKEGQNVTLSCEQNLNHDAMYWYRQDPGQGLRLIYYSQIVNDFQKGDIAEGYSVSREKKESFPLTVTSAQKNPTAFYLCASSFATGADYSNQPQHFGDGTRLSIL.

V and J are TRBV19 and TRBJ2-1; 8 bases fit TRBD2. After removal of 5 bases from V and 2 bases from J, the junction contained 5 bases not matched to a gene. Germline V gene lookup returns CDR1 LNHDA and CDR2 SQIVND (reference sequence). This CDR3 region has 15 residues. CDR3 region: CASSPRGGPYNEQFF. The DNA for the CDR3 is TGTGCCAGTAGTCCCCGGGGGGGGCCCTACAATGAGCAGTTCTTC.

V and J are TRBV7-9 and TRBJ2-1; D is undetermined. Germline V gives CDR1 SEHNR, CDR2 FQNEAQ (reference sequence). The V gene lost 8 bases and the J gene lost 3 bases, with 8 bases spanning the gap. This CDR3 region has 12 residues. The CDR3 here is CASWTGYNEQFF. The CDR3 nucleotides are TGTGCCAGCTGGACGGGCTACAATGAGCAGTTCTTC.

The V gene is TRBV11-2, the J gene TRBJ2-1; 8 bases are a match to TRBD2. CDR1 is SGHAT and CDR2 is FQNNGV in the germline V gene. Unmatched junction bases numbered 14, after V lost 5 bases and J lost 14 bases. CDR3 length: 14 amino acids. CDR3 sequence reads: CASSPPELAEIEFF. CDR3 DNA sequence: TGTGCCAGCAGCCCACCAGAACTAGCGGAAATAGAGTTCTTC.

This chain joins TRBV27 and TRBJ2-7; TRBD2 matches 11 bases. V lost 3 bases and J lost 4; bases outside the gene matches: 5. Germline CDR1 is MNHEY and CDR2 is SMNVEV (reference sequence). The CDR3 consists of 15 residues. The CDR3 region is CASSFGLAGGYEQYF. The CDR3 nucleotides read TGTGCCAGCAGTTTTGGTCTAGCGGGAGGATACGAGCAGTACTTC.

This clone has just one count. V and J are TRBV4-2 and TRBJ2-6, with D possibly TRBD2 on 7 matching bases. The CDR3 runs 20 residues. The V gene's germline CDR1 is LGHNA and CDR2 YNFKEQ. The germline V and J ends were trimmed by 2 bases and 0 bases, with 20 bases remaining between them. This CDR3 reads CASSQSPFRGGGSGANVLTF. The CDR3 DNA reads as TGTGCCAGCAGCCAATCCCCGTTTAGGGGGGGCGGCTCTGGGGCCAACGTCCTGACTTTC.

This chain connects TRBV28 to TRBJ2-7; 8 nucleotides agree with TRBD1. The CDR3 sequence is 17 residues long. Germline CDR1 and CDR2: MDHEN and SYDVKM. V gave up 3 bases and J gave up 4 bases; unmatched junction bases: 14. DNA for the CDR3: TGTGCCAGCAGTTTCCCCCTCGACAGGGGATCTAAATACGAGCAGTACTTC. It is translated as CASSFPLDRGSKYEQYF.

This sequence joins TRBV28 and TRBJ2-7; the match to TRBD2 covers 9 bases. The CDR3 covers 19 residues. V trimming: 4 bases; J trimming: 0 bases; junction bases outside the gene matches: 16. The V gene's germline CDR1 is MDHEN and CDR2 SYDVKM. The CDR3 nucleotides read TGTGCCAGCAGTTCCAACCGACTAGCGGAAGTAAGGAGCTCCTACGAGCAGTACTTC. Translating gives CASSSNRLAEVRSSYEQYF. The whole variable domain, filled in from reference TRBV28 and TRBJ2-7, reads DVKVTQSSRYLVKRTGEKVFLECVQDMDHENMFWYRQDPGLGLRLIYFSYDVKMKEKGDIPEGYSVSREKKERFSLILESASTNQTSMYLCASSSNRLAEVRSSYEQYFGPGTRLTVT.

The chain joins TRBV5-5 to TRBJ1-1; possibly TRBD1 for D (5 bases). Germline V CDR1 and CDR2: SGHKS, YYEKEE (reference sequence). The CDR3 contains 15 residues. Trimming removed 2 bases at V and 5 bases at J, with 16 bases between. CDR3 protein: CASSLTGQLGTEAFF. Here the CDR3 DNA reads TGTGCCAGCAGCTTAACAGGACAACTAGGAACTGAAGCTTTCTTT.

The V gene is TRBV6-1, the J gene TRBJ2-1; 9 positions agree with TRBD1. The trim removed 2 bases at V and 6 bases at J, leaving 8 bases unmatched. CDR3 length: 16 residues. Germline values: CDR1 MNHNS, CDR2 SASEGT. The CDR3 DNA is TGTGCCAGCAGTGAATTTGGGACAGGGATTTTCAATGAGCAGTTCTTC. As protein: CASSEFGTGIFNEQFF.

As for this clone: Other DNA variants within this sample encode the same CDR3. The chain joins TRBV5-1 to TRBJ1-4; a possible D gene is TRBD1 (5 bases). Germline values: CDR1 SGHRS, CDR2 YFSETQ. V lost 4 bases and J lost 3, with 7 bases in between. CDR3 length equals 13 residues. The DNA for the CDR3 is TGCGCCAGCAGCCCGGGACCTAATGAAAAACTGTTTTTT. Its protein product is CASSPGPNEKLFF. Drawing the rest from reference TRBV5-1 and TRBJ1-4, the complete variable domain is KAGVTQTPRYLIKTRGQQVTLSCSPISGHRSVSWYQQTPGQGLQFLFEYFSETQRNKGNFPGRFSGRQFSNSRSEMNVSTLELGDSALYLCASSPGPNEKLFFGSGTQLSVL.

The J gene is TRBJ2-1, the V gene TRBV9; 7 bases line up with TRBD2. The CDR3 runs 15 residues. The ends lost 2 bases at V and 13 bases at J; junction bases unmatched: 15. Germline CDR1 reads SGDLS; CDR2 reads YYNGEE. Written as DNA, the CDR3 is TGTGCCAGCAGCGTGAGATGGGGGAGGGACTCGGAACAGTTCTTC. As protein: CASSVRWGRDSEQFF.

This chain joins TRBV2 and TRBJ2-5; the D is unclear. The V end lost 8 bases, the J end lost 3 bases, and 13 bases lay between the germline ends. Germline CDR1 is SNHLY and CDR2 is FYNNEI. The CDR3 runs 13 residues. This CDR3 reads CASLRLSEETQYF. CDR3 DNA sequence: TGTGCCAGCCTTCGACTGAGTGAAGAGACCCAGTACTTC. Full variable domain (missing parts from reference TRBV2 and TRBJ2-5): EPEVTQTPSHQVTQMGQEVILRCVPISNHLYFYWYRQILGQKVEFLVSFYNNEISEKSEIFDDQFSVERPDGSNFTLKIRSTKLEDSAMYFCASLRLSEETQYFGPGTRLLVL.

V usage is TRBV11-2 and J usage is TRBJ2-1; D is unclear. Germline V gene data show CDR1 as SGHAT and CDR2 as FQNNGV. V was shortened by 2 bases and J by 5 bases, with 10 bases between the two germline ends. This CDR3 contains 14 residues. The CDR3 nucleotides read TGTGCCAGCAGCTTACTTATCGAAAACAATGAGCAGTTCTTC. This sequence encodes CASSLLIENNEQFF.

V and J are TRBV5-8 and TRBJ1-1; no clear D gene. The CDR3 is 16 amino acids. Germline V gene sequence: CDR1 SGHTS, CDR2 YDEGEE. Trimming removed 1 base from V and 7 bases from J, with 20 bases in between. CDR3 DNA: TGTGCCAGCAGCTTGAATTGGGCGAGGAGTGGAAATGAAGCTTTCTTT. Translated: CASSLNWARSGNEAFF.

The V gene is TRBV30, the J gene TRBJ2-1; perhaps TRBD2 as D (5 bases). Germline V lookup: CDR1 GTSNPN, CDR2 SVGIG (reference sequence). The V end lost 0 bases, the J end lost 15 bases, and 18 bases lay between the germline ends. This CDR3 is 13 amino acids long. DNA for the CDR3: TGTGCCTGGAGTGTAACTAGGTGGGAGAGACGGTTCTTC. The encoded protein is CAWSVTRWERRFF.

This chain links TRBV7-8 with TRBJ2-1, with D perhaps matching TRBD1 or TRBD2 (5 bases each). The CDR3 sequence is 13 residues long. Between the trimmed V and J ends, which lost 5 bases and 6 bases, there was a span of 11 bases. Germline-derived CDR1 and CDR2 are SGHVS and FQNEAQ. The CDR3, as DNA: TGTGCCAGCAGCCCCCGGGGCGGCAATGAGCAGTTCTTC. Protein product: CASSPRGGNEQFF.

The gene calls are TRBV6-4 and TRBJ2-2, with a possible D match to TRBD2 (6 bases). V dropped 1 base and J dropped 5 bases, with 8 bases sitting between them. The CDR3 covers 14 residues. Germline values: CDR1 MRHNA, CDR2 SNTAGT. CDR3 sequence: CASSDWGETGELFF. The CDR3 DNA follows: TGTGCCAGCAGTGACTGGGGGGAGACCGGGGAGCTGTTTTTT.

The chain uses TRBV5-4 and TRBJ2-7; weak D call: TRBD2 (5 bases). The CDR3 runs to 12 residues. Germline values: CDR1 SGHNT, CDR2 YYREEE (reference sequence). The V gene lost 7 bases and the J gene lost 6 bases, with 14 bases spanning the gap. Here the CDR3 DNA reads TGTGCCAGCCGGGCGGGCCTCGCCGAGCAGTACTTC. This encodes CASRAGLAEQYF.

The chain couples TRBV2 to TRBJ2-7, with D possibly being TRBD1 or TRBD2 (6 bases each). CDR1 SNHLY and CDR2 FYNNEI come from the germline V gene. The length of the CDR3 is 13 residues. The V and J ends lost 8 bases and 3 bases respectively, with 14 bases between them. The CDR3 here is CASSRQEGYEQYF. The DNA for the CDR3 is TGTGCCAGCTCCCGACAGGAGGGCTACGAGCAGTACTTC.

The genes are TRBV6-6 and TRBJ1-1; perhaps TRBD1 as D (5 bases). Trimming cost V 2 bases and J 4 bases, with 14 bases left between them. The CDR3 sequence is 15 residues long. The germline V gene has CDR1 MNHNY and CDR2 SVGAGI (reference sequence). This CDR3 is CASSYLLIGGTEAFF. The DNA of the CDR3 is TGTGCCAGCAGTTACCTCCTTATCGGGGGCACTGAAGCTTTCTTT.

The rearrangement links TRBV28 to TRBJ2-7; 9 positions agree with TRBD1. Trimming at V came to 4 bases and at J to 5 bases, leaving 6 bases not matched to a gene. The CDR3 is made up of 14 amino acids. Germline CDR1 is MDHEN and CDR2 is SYDVKM. The CDR3 DNA reads TGTGCCAGCAGTTGGGACAGGGTGACGAACGAGCAGTACTTC. This translates into CASSWDRVTNEQYF.

The chain links TRBV14 to TRBJ2-7; 12 bases fit TRBD2. The CDR3 loop spans 17 amino acids. Unmatched junction bases numbered 7, after V lost 2 bases and J lost 2 bases. The V gene's germline CDR1 is SGHDN and CDR2 FVKESK. The CDR3 sequence is CASSQKRTSGIAYEQYF. Here the CDR3 DNA reads TGTGCCAGCAGCCAAAAACGGACTAGCGGGATTGCCTACGAGCAGTACTTC.

The J gene is TRBJ2-1, the V gene TRBV28; D is unresolved. CDR3 size: 11 residues. V lost 6 bases and J 6 bases, leaving 6 bases between the germline ends. Looked up from germline, CDR1 is MDHEN and CDR2 is SYDVKM. In nucleotides, the CDR3 is TGTGCCAGCAGGACGATCAATGAGCAGTTCTTC. Protein sequence: CASRTINEQFF.

This chain links TRBV5-1 with TRBJ2-1, with a weak D call TRBD2 (6 bases). Trimming left V 2 bases short and J 9 bases short, with 12 bases between. CDR3 length equals 13 residues. Looked up from germline, CDR1 is SGHRS and CDR2 is YFSETQ. The CDR3 protein is CASSFGRGSEQFF. CDR3 DNA sequence: TGCGCCAGCAGCTTCGGGAGAGGAAGTGAGCAGTTCTTC.

Comments on this clone: This same CDR3 is encoded by further DNA sequences in the sample. The chain combines TRBV11-3 with TRBJ1-1; 7 positions match TRBD1. V trimming: 1 base; J trimming: 2 bases; junction bases outside the gene matches: 1. The CDR3 totals 14 residues. Germline loops: CDR1 SGHNT, CDR2 YENEEA. The CDR3 nucleotides are TGTGCCAGCAGCTTAGGACAGGGAAACACTGAAGCTTTCTTT. Its translation: CASSLGQGNTEAFF.

The J gene is TRBJ2-5, the V gene TRBV11-2; no clear D. This CDR3 spans 16 amino acids. The V end lost 1 base, the J end lost 5 bases, and 17 bases lay between the germline ends. Looked up from germline, CDR1 is SGHAT and CDR2 is FQNNGV. CDR3 bases: TGTGCCAGCAGCTTAGGCCCAAGGGTTAGATGGGAGACCCAGTACTTC. Translation gives CASSLGPRVRWETQYF.

V is TRBV7-2 and J is TRBJ2-1, with a tentative D call TRBD1 (6 bases). The CDR3 length is 13 residues. Germline V gene sequence: CDR1 SGHTA, CDR2 FQGNSA. Between the trimmed V and J ends, which lost 5 bases and 10 bases, there was a span of 15 bases. CDR3 bases: TGTGCCAGCAGCCTCCGCAGGGGAAACGAGCAGTTCTTC. Its protein product is CASSLRRGNEQFF.